This TCR beta chain was captured by sequencing in a study of cytomegalovirus exposure and HLA in healthy donors. Study findings and constraints: According to a subsequent analysis, TCR clusters from the first cohort were inclined to appear together in the roughly 120 validation repertoires. High specificity and sensitivity for cytomegalovirus status were reported for the classifier.

To note about this clone: Its antigen is not identified.

CDR1 is SGHTS and CDR2 is YDEGEE in the germline V gene. This CDR3 comprises 17 residues. The ends were cut back, 0 bases at V and 2 bases at J, with 15 bases in the middle. Data came from immunoSEQ multiplex PCR; TCRdb stores just in-frame clones and leaves some out. The table has some 210,000 clones, around 86% seen once. The chain has TRBV5-8 and TRBJ1-5; D is uncertain. This clonotype originated in a woman between 18 and 29 years old in good health and CMV-seropositive. The material sequenced was PBMCs. The CDR3 spells CASSLDYRGAGNQPQHF. Here the CDR3 DNA reads TGTGCCAGCAGCTTGGATTATCGGGGTGCGGGCAATCAGCCCCAGCATTTT.